The clone carrying this TCR beta chain was detected once. Antigen unknown. This sample was taken from a study of shared clonotypes between healthy human individuals. Study-wide results and limits: Exclusively blood specimens were collected; tissue repertoires likely differ.

The protocol was immunoSEQ multiplex PCR, while the TCRdb copy is restricted to in-frame clones and leaves out a portion. This sample has about 470,000 clones; roughly 83% occur once, and the top ten carry about 13%. Recent acute infections and vaccinations were absent in the healthy HIV-negative adult donors. Germline values: CDR1 SQVTM, CDR2 ANQGSEA. The CDR3 runs to 12 residues. The genes are TRBV29-1 and TRBJ2-5, with D perhaps being TRBD1 or TRBD2 (5 bases each). The last part of the DNA fits TRBJ2-7 better; the J call may be wrong. The clonotype was recovered from a woman between 40 and 50 years old in good health. Some clones in this sample may be carry-over from other donors' samples. The specimen sequenced was PBMCs. CDR3 region: CSVERGFDEQYF. The DNA for the CDR3 is TGCAGCGTTGAGAGGGGTTTCGACGAGCAGTACTTC.